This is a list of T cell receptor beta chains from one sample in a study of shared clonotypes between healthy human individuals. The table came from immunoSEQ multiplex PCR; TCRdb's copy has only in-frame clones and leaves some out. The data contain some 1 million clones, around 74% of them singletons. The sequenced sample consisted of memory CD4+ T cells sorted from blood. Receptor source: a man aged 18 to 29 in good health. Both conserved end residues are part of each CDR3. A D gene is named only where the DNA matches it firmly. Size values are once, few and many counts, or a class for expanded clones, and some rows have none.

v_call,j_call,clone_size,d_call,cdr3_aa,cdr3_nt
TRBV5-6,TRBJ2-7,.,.,CASSLGFDSYEQYF,TGTGCCAGCAGCTTGGGGTTCGATTCCTACGAGCAGTACTTC
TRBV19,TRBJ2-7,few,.,CASTGSSHEQYF,TGTGCCAGTACGGGAAGTTCCCACGAGCAGTACTTC
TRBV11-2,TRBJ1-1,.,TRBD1,CASSVTGTGATEAFF,TGTGCCAGCAGCGTCACCGGGACAGGGGCCACTGAAGCTTTCTTT
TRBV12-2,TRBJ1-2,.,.,CASRFSGSGRYGYTF,TGTGCAAGTCGCTTTAGTGGGTCAGGCCGCTATGGCTACACCTTC
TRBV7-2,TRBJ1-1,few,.,CASSFGRGAFF,TGTGCCAGCAGCTTTGGGCGGGGGGCTTTCTTT
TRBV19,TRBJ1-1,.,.,CASSVRGQVAFF,TGTGCCAGTAGTGTACGGGGGCAAGTAGCTTTCTTT
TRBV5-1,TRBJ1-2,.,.,CASREGSNYGYTF,TGCGCCAGCAGGGAGGGTTCTAACTATGGCTACACCTTC
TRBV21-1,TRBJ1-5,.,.,CASSQHTGQLNQPQHF,TGTGCCAGCAGCCAGCACACAGGGCAACTCAATCAGCCCCAGCATTTT
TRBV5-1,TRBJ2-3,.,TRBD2,CASSFGSGDGTDTQYF,TGCGCCAGCAGCTTTGGTAGCGGGGATGGGACAGATACGCAGTATTTT
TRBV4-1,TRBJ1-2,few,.,CASSQDRATRLNYGYTF,TGCGCCAGCAGCCAAGACAGGGCGACGCGATTGAACTATGGCTACACCTTC
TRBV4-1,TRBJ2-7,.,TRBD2,CASSQESVAGGREQYF,TGCGCCAGCAGCCAAGAATCCGTAGCGGGAGGGCGAGAGCAGTACTTC
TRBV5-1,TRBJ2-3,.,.,CASSLAGQASTDTQYF,TGCGCCAGCAGCTTGGCCGGGCAGGCCTCCACAGATACGCAGTATTTT
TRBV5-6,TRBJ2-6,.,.,CASSLYSGANVLTF,TGTGCCAGCAGCTTGTACTCTGGGGCCAACGTCCTGACTTTC
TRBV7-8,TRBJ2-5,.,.,CASSQPEGGSREETQYF,TGTGCCAGCAGCCAACCGGAAGGGGGGAGTCGGGAAGAGACCCAGTACTTC
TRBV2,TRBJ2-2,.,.,CASRSRTNTGELFF,TGTGCCAGCCGGTCACGAACGAACACCGGGGAGCTGTTTTTT
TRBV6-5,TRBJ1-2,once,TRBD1,CASRGQGGTYGYTF,TGTGCCAGCAGGGGACAGGGCGGTACCTATGGCTACACCTTC
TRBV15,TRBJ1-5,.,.,CATSPGKRGQPQHF,TGTGCCACCAGTCCAGGGAAAAGGGGTCAGCCCCAGCATTTT
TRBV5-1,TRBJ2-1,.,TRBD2,CASSSLAGGYNEQFF,TGCGCCAGCAGCTCGTTAGCGGGAGGCTACAATGAGCAGTTCTTC
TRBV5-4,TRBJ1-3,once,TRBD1,CATTGQGGNTIYF,TGTGCCACCACTGGACAGGGAGGAAACACCATATATTTT
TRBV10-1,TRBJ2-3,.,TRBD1,CASSEQGPTDTQYF,TGCGCCAGCAGTGAACAGGGGCCCACAGATACGCAGTATTTT
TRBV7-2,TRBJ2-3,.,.,CASSLVGSASTDTQYF,TGTGCCAGCAGCTTAGTTGGGTCCGCTAGCACAGATACGCAGTATTTT
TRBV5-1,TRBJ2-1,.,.,CASSWGAGSNEQFF,TGCGCCAGCAGCTGGGGGGCGGGGTCCAATGAGCAGTTCTTC
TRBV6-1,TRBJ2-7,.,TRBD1,CASKTGQGRYEQYF,TGTGCCAGCAAGACGGGACAGGGTCGCTACGAGCAGTACTTC
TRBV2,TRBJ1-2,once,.,CASSVDVNYGYTF,TGTGCCAGCAGTGTAGATGTCAACTATGGCTACACCTTC
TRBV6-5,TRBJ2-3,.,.,CASKVRDGSTNTQYF,TGTGCCAGCAAAGTTCGGGACGGATCGACGAATACGCAGTATTTT
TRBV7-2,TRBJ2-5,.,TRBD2,CASSLATSGGRTQYF,TGTGCCAGCAGCTTAGCTACTAGCGGGGGCAGGACCCAGTACTTC
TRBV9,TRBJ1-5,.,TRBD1,CASSGGQGNQPQHF,TGTGCCAGCAGCGGTGGACAGGGGAATCAGCCCCAGCATTTT
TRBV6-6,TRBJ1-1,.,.,CASSPVPNTEAFF,TGTGCCAGCAGCCCCGTCCCCAACACTGAAGCTTTCTTT
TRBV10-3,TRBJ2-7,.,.,CAISEEARVYF,TGTGCCATCAGTGAGGAAGCACGAGTTTACTTC
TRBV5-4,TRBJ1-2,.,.,CASSRRGDYGYTF,TGTGCCAGCAGTAGACGGGGGGACTATGGCTACACCTTC
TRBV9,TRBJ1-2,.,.,CASSSRAAHYGYTF,TGTGCCAGCAGCTCCAGGGCCGCTCACTATGGCTACACCTTC
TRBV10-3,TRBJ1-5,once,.,CAISESIASNQPQHF,TGTGCCATCAGTGAGTCGATCGCGAGCAATCAGCCCCAGCATTTT
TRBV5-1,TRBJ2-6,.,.,CASSLAGKGGYDSGANVLTF,TGCGCCAGCAGCTTGGCCGGGAAGGGAGGCTATGATTCTGGGGCCAACGTCCTGACTTTC
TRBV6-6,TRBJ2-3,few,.,CASRQGPTDTQYF,TGTGCCAGCAGGCAGGGGCCCACAGATACGCAGTATTTT
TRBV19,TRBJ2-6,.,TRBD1,CASSDRGSGANVLTF,TGTGCCAGTAGTGACAGGGGCTCTGGGGCCAACGTCCTGACTTTC
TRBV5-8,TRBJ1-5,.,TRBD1,CASSLGASTGVQPQHF,TGTGCCAGCAGCTTGGGAGCATCGACAGGGGTTCAGCCCCAGCATTTT
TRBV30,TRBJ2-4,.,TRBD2,CAWTIGTSGGKNIQYF,TGTGCCTGGACCATCGGGACTAGCGGGGGGAAAAACATTCAGTACTTC
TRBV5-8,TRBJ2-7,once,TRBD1,CARSGDRGPIEYF,TGTGCCAGAAGCGGGGACAGGGGGCCGATCGAGTACTTC
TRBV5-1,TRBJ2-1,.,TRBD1,CASSFSRGRKVVNEQFF,TGCGCCAGCAGCTTCAGCAGGGGGCGCAAAGTGGTCAATGAGCAGTTCTTC
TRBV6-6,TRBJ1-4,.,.,CASTLQGLAANEKLFF,TGTGCCAGCACTCTCCAGGGTCTCGCGGCTAATGAAAAACTGTTTTTT
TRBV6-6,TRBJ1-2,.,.,CASSYDKNYGYTF,TGTGCCAGCAGTTACGACAAGAACTATGGCTACACCTTC
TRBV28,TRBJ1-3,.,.,CASSLSGNTIYF,TGTGCCAGCAGTTTATCTGGAAACACCATATATTTT
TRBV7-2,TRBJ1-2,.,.,CASSLETNNYGYTF,TGTGCCAGCAGCTTAGAAACCAACAACTATGGCTACACCTTC
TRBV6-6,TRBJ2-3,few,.,CASKEGDTDTQYF,TGTGCCAGCAAAGAAGGGGACACAGATACGCAGTATTTT
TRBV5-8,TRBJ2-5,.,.,CASSSGGRTGHQETQYF,TGTGCCAGCAGCTCTGGAGGGAGGACAGGACACCAAGAGACCCAGTACTTC
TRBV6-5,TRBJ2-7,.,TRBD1,CASSPGTGSTYEQYF,TGTGCCAGCAGCCCGGGGACAGGGTCAACCTACGAGCAGTACTTC
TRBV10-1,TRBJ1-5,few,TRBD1,CASSDLGQGPNQPQHF,TGCGCCAGCAGTGACCTGGGACAGGGGCCGAATCAGCCCCAGCATTTT
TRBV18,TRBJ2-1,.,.,CASSPQDEQFF,TGTGCCAGCTCACCTCAGGATGAGCAGTTCTTC
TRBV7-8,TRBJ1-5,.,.,CASSFQGNQPQHF,TGTGCCAGCAGCTTCCAGGGGAATCAGCCCCAGCATTTT
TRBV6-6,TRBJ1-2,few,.,CASSPPGYGYTF,TGTGCCAGCAGCCCCCCGGGCTATGGCTACACCTTC
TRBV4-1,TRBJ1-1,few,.,CASSQDWGGTNTEAFF,TGCGCCAGCAGCCAAGATTGGGGAGGGACGAACACTGAAGCTTTCTTT
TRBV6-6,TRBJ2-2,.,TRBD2,CASSSGTSGTGELFF,TGTGCCAGCAGCTCCGGGACTAGCGGCACCGGGGAGCTGTTTTTT
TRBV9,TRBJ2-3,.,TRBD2,CASSVGGSGKTDTQYF,TGTGCCAGCAGCGTAGGAGGTAGCGGGAAGACAGATACGCAGTATTTT
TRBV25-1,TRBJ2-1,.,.,CASSGAAYYNEQFF,TGTGCCAGCAGTGGAGCGGCGTATTACAATGAGCAGTTCTTC
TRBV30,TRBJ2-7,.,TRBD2,CAWGREGLVYEQYF,TGTGCCTGGGGACGGGAGGGTCTGGTCTACGAGCAGTACTTC
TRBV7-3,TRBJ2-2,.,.,CASSYQGTGELFF,TGTGCCAGCAGCTATCAGGGGACCGGGGAGCTGTTTTTT
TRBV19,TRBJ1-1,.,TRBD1,CASSAQGARTEAFF,TGTGCCAGTAGTGCACAGGGGGCCAGGACTGAAGCTTTCTTT
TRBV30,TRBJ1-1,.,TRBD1,CAWNGQAYTEAFF,TGTGCCTGGAACGGACAGGCGTACACTGAAGCTTTCTTT
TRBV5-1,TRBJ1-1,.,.,CASSLTGTNTEAFF,TGCGCCAGCAGCCTGACGGGGACGAACACTGAAGCTTTCTTT
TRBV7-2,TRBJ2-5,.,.,CASSLGGRPSETQYF,TGTGCCAGCAGCTTAGGCGGGCGACCCTCAGAGACCCAGTACTTC